The entry below describes one T cell receptor beta chain. Antigen: not known. MiXCR, applied by TCRdb to the RACE reads, yields one record per CDR3 protein. Of 100,000 to 150,000 distinct CDR3 sequences listed, about 9.4% are singletons. The sample belongs to a study of human T cells and chemical hapten exposure. The sample's time point: healthy volunteer bleed at 2 weeks. Before extraction, the whole blood was not fractionated, and total RNA was taken from it. Findings and limits, study-wide: Unchanged with DPC sensitization were TCRs above 1 in 1000 frequency.

Per the germline V gene, CDR1 is SNHLY and CDR2 is FYNNEI. The V and J ends lost 0 bases and 2 bases respectively, with 12 bases between them. The CDR3 has 16 residues. The chain employs TRBV2 and TRBJ2-3; D not resolved. This TCR came from a male donor in good health. Some clones in this sample may be carry-over from other donors' samples. Sequences were obtained from whole blood. The CDR3 region is CASSEARGLNTDTQYF. CDR3 sequence (DNA): TGTGCCAGCAGTGAAGCGCGTGGCCTAAACACAGATACGCAGTATTTT.